This is a list of T cell receptor beta chains from one sample in a study of T cells after posttransplantation cyclophosphamide. Using immunoSEQ multiplex PCR, the repertoire was profiled, and TCRdb retains in-frame clones only, with some absent. The sample includes approximately 30,000 clones, around 86% of them seen just once. Sequenced material: PBMCs. The receptors stem from a man aged 45 to 65. Each CDR3 is given with its conserved first and last residue. Each record gives: D gene, V gene, J gene, clone size, CDR3 DNA, CDR3 protein. A D gene is named only where the DNA matches it firmly. The listing skips clone size in some rows; elsewhere it reads once, few, many or a size class.

d_call: TRBD1
v_call: TRBV5-1
j_call: TRBJ2-1
clone_size: .
cdr3_nt: TGCGCCAGCAGCTTGGTGGGACAGAACTACAATGAGCAGTTCTTC
cdr3_aa: CASSLVGQNYNEQFF

d_call: .
v_call: TRBV27
j_call: TRBJ1-5
clone_size: .
cdr3_nt: TGTGCCAGCAGTTTCCCCGAGGGGCCCCAGCATTTT
cdr3_aa: CASSFPEGPQHF

d_call: .
v_call: TRBV6-9
j_call: TRBJ2-5
clone_size: .
cdr3_nt: TGTGCCAGCAGCATTTGGACAGCCGGTCCAGAGACCCAGTACTTC
cdr3_aa: CASSIWTAGPETQYF

d_call: .
v_call: TRBV27
j_call: TRBJ2-2
clone_size: .
cdr3_nt: TGTGCCAGCAAGACTAGTCGAGCGGAAGGGGAGCTGTTTTTT
cdr3_aa: CASKTSRAEGELFF

d_call: .
v_call: TRBV4-2
j_call: TRBJ1-6
clone_size: .
cdr3_nt: TGTGCCAGCAGCCAGACAGCCCGACTCAATTCACCCCTCCACTTT
cdr3_aa: CASSQTARLNSPLHF

d_call: .
v_call: TRBV10-3
j_call: TRBJ2-2
clone_size: few
cdr3_nt: TGTGCCATCAGTCACCGGGACACCGCGAACACCGGGGAGCTGTTTTTT
cdr3_aa: CAISHRDTANTGELFF

d_call: .
v_call: TRBV4-2
j_call: TRBJ1-5
clone_size: .
cdr3_nt: TGTGCCAGCAGCCGCGGACAGAATAGCAATCAGCCCCAGCATTTT
cdr3_aa: CASSRGQNSNQPQHF

d_call: TRBD2
v_call: TRBV18
j_call: TRBJ2-5
clone_size: .
cdr3_nt: TGTGCCAGCTCACCTTACCCGGCGGGGGGCGCTGGGACCCAGTACTTC
cdr3_aa: CASSPYPAGGAGTQYF

d_call: .
v_call: TRBV11-2
j_call: TRBJ2-7
clone_size: once
cdr3_nt: TGTGCCAGCAGCCCCCTCAAGCGGGCCGCCCGGTACGAGCAGTACTTC
cdr3_aa: CASSPLKRAARYEQYF

d_call: TRBD1
v_call: TRBV27
j_call: TRBJ2-1
clone_size: .
cdr3_nt: TGTGCCAGCAGACTGACAGGGGGCACCTACAATGAGCAGTTCTTC
cdr3_aa: CASRLTGGTYNEQFF

d_call: TRBD1
v_call: TRBV7-9
j_call: TRBJ2-7
clone_size: .
cdr3_nt: TGTGCCAGCTGGGGCATAGATCCGGGACAGGGGAAGATGAGCTACGAGCAGTACTTC
cdr3_aa: CASWGIDPGQGKMSYEQYF

d_call: TRBD2
v_call: TRBV19
j_call: TRBJ2-1
clone_size: .
cdr3_nt: TGTGCCAGTAGTACAGGGACTAGCGGGAGGGCCGAGCAGTTCTTC
cdr3_aa: CASSTGTSGRAEQFF

d_call: .
v_call: TRBV5-6
j_call: TRBJ2-7
clone_size: .
cdr3_nt: TGTGCCAGCAGCCAAGATGGTTATCGGGGAAACGAGCAGTACTTC
cdr3_aa: CASSQDGYRGNEQYF

d_call: .
v_call: TRBV30
j_call: TRBJ1-5
clone_size: .
cdr3_nt: TGTGCCTGGAGTGACGGGTACAATCAGCCCCAGCATTTT
cdr3_aa: CAWSDGYNQPQHF

d_call: TRBD1
v_call: TRBV11-2
j_call: TRBJ1-2
clone_size: once
cdr3_nt: TGTGCCAGCAGCTTACAGGGGGCGTCGAGCTATGGCTACACCTTC
cdr3_aa: CASSLQGASSYGYTF

d_call: TRBD2
v_call: TRBV4-1
j_call: TRBJ2-2
clone_size: .
cdr3_nt: TGCGCCAGCAGCCAAGTGGGAGGGGCCGGGGAGCTGTTTTTT
cdr3_aa: CASSQVGGAGELFF

d_call: .
v_call: TRBV6-6
j_call: TRBJ2-7
clone_size: .
cdr3_nt: TGTGCCAGCAGAAGCATCTCCTACGAGCAGTACTTC
cdr3_aa: CASRSISYEQYF

d_call: .
v_call: TRBV6-5
j_call: TRBJ1-5
clone_size: .
cdr3_nt: TGTGCCAGCAGCTCCGGACAGCTGAATCAGCCCCAGCATTTT
cdr3_aa: CASSSGQLNQPQHF

d_call: .
v_call: TRBV7-9
j_call: TRBJ2-1
clone_size: .
cdr3_nt: TGTGCCAGCAGCTTAGTGTCAGATGAGCAGTTCTTC
cdr3_aa: CASSLVSDEQFF

d_call: TRBD2
v_call: TRBV4-1
j_call: TRBJ2-5
clone_size: .
cdr3_nt: TGCGCCAGCAGCGCAGGTACGGCGGGGGGACGAGAGACCCAGTACTTC
cdr3_aa: CASSAGTAGGRETQYF

d_call: TRBD2
v_call: TRBV7-2
j_call: TRBJ2-1
clone_size: once
cdr3_nt: TGTGCCAGCAGCTTACGTCTAGCGGGAGTATCGGATGAGCAGTTCTTC
cdr3_aa: CASSLRLAGVSDEQFF

d_call: .
v_call: TRBV6-6
j_call: TRBJ2-1
clone_size: .
cdr3_nt: TGTGCCAGCGGGAGGGGGACCTACAATGAGCAGTTCTTC
cdr3_aa: CASGRGTYNEQFF

d_call: TRBD1
v_call: TRBV5-8
j_call: TRBJ1-4
clone_size: .
cdr3_nt: TGTGCCAGCAGCTTACGGACAGGAGGAGATGAAAAACTGTTTTTT
cdr3_aa: CASSLRTGGDEKLFF

d_call: TRBD1
v_call: TRBV7-9
j_call: TRBJ2-7
clone_size: .
cdr3_nt: TGTGCCAGCAGCGCCATTCTAGGACAGGGAGCGGCCTACGAGCAGTACTTC
cdr3_aa: CASSAILGQGAAYEQYF

d_call: .
v_call: TRBV5-1
j_call: TRBJ2-1
clone_size: .
cdr3_nt: TGCGCCAGCAGCTCCCGGCGGGGAGTGGCGGCCAATGAGCAGTTCTTC
cdr3_aa: CASSSRRGVAANEQFF

d_call: .
v_call: TRBV18
j_call: TRBJ1-1
clone_size: .
cdr3_nt: TGTGCCAGCTCACTGGGGTTAACAGGGCTCACTGAAGCTTTCTTT
cdr3_aa: CASSLGLTGLTEAFF

d_call: .
v_call: TRBV27
j_call: TRBJ2-1
clone_size: .
cdr3_nt: TGTGCCAGCAGTCCCCGGGGTCTCAATGAGCAGTTCTTC
cdr3_aa: CASSPRGLNEQFF

d_call: TRBD2
v_call: TRBV7-8
j_call: TRBJ2-1
clone_size: .
cdr3_nt: TGTGCCAGCAGCGCCGTGTCGGCGGGAGGGAACAATGAGCAGTTCTTC
cdr3_aa: CASSAVSAGGNNEQFF

d_call: TRBD1
v_call: TRBV10-3
j_call: TRBJ2-5
clone_size: .
cdr3_nt: TGTGCCATCAGTGAGGCTGGACAGGGACCTCAAGAGACCCAGTACTTC
cdr3_aa: CAISEAGQGPQETQYF

d_call: TRBD1
v_call: TRBV11-3
j_call: TRBJ2-5
clone_size: .
cdr3_nt: TGTGCCAGCAGCACAGGGACAGGGAAAGAGACCCAGTACTTC
cdr3_aa: CASSTGTGKETQYF

d_call: TRBD1
v_call: TRBV6-1
j_call: TRBJ1-5
clone_size: .
cdr3_nt: TGTGCCAGCAAGGAAGGGACAGGGGTCCAGCCCCAGCATTTT
cdr3_aa: CASKEGTGVQPQHF

d_call: .
v_call: TRBV4-1
j_call: TRBJ2-6
clone_size: .
cdr3_nt: TGCGCCAGCAGCCAAGACAGTCACTCTGGGGCCAACGTCCTGACTTTC
cdr3_aa: CASSQDSHSGANVLTF

d_call: .
v_call: TRBV27
j_call: TRBJ1-1
clone_size: .
cdr3_nt: TGTGCCAGCAGTTTATGGGGGGGGCATACTGAAGCTTTCTTT
cdr3_aa: CASSLWGGHTEAFF

d_call: .
v_call: TRBV7-9
j_call: TRBJ2-5
clone_size: .
cdr3_nt: TGTGCCAGCAGCTTAATCTTGGCTTCCGAGACCCAGTACTTC
cdr3_aa: CASSLILASETQYF

d_call: .
v_call: TRBV2
j_call: TRBJ1-2
clone_size: .
cdr3_nt: TGTGCCAGCAGTGAGACAGCTAACTATGGCTACACCTTC
cdr3_aa: CASSETANYGYTF

d_call: TRBD2
v_call: TRBV7-8
j_call: TRBJ2-1
clone_size: few
cdr3_nt: TGTGCCAGCAGCCTCGTAGCGGGAGGGCCCTACAATGAGCAGTTCTTC
cdr3_aa: CASSLVAGGPYNEQFF

d_call: TRBD1
v_call: TRBV18
j_call: TRBJ2-1
clone_size: .
cdr3_nt: TGTGCCAGCTCCCCGACAGGGGGCTACAATGAGCAGTTCTTC
cdr3_aa: CASSPTGGYNEQFF

d_call: .
v_call: TRBV14
j_call: TRBJ2-1
clone_size: .
cdr3_nt: TGTGCCAGCAGCCCCCAACATACGGGCTACAATGAGCAGTTCTTC
cdr3_aa: CASSPQHTGYNEQFF

d_call: .
v_call: TRBV15
j_call: TRBJ1-2
clone_size: .
cdr3_nt: TGTGCCACCTCACGCCGGGTGGAGGGTGGCTACACCTTC
cdr3_aa: CATSRRVEGGYTF

d_call: TRBD2
v_call: TRBV4-2
j_call: TRBJ2-1
clone_size: .
cdr3_nt: TGTGCCAGCAGTCAAAGCGGGACTACCTACAGTGAGCAGTTCTTC
cdr3_aa: CASSQSGTTYSEQFF

d_call: TRBD1
v_call: TRBV11-1
j_call: TRBJ1-2
clone_size: .
cdr3_nt: TGTGCCAGCAGCTTCCCGACAGGGCAAAGGGGCTATGGCTACACCTTC
cdr3_aa: CASSFPTGQRGYGYTF

d_call: .
v_call: TRBV7-2
j_call: TRBJ2-2
clone_size: .
cdr3_nt: TGTGCCAGCAGCTCTTATGGGGAGCTGTTTTTT
cdr3_aa: CASSSYGELFF

d_call: TRBD1
v_call: TRBV6-1
j_call: TRBJ2-7
clone_size: .
cdr3_nt: TGTGCCAGTGAGGACAGGCTGATCTACGAGCAGTACTTC
cdr3_aa: CASEDRLIYEQYF

d_call: TRBD1
v_call: TRBV27
j_call: TRBJ1-4
clone_size: .
cdr3_nt: TGTGCCAGCGGAAAGGACAGGGGGCGAGGAAAACTGTTTTTT
cdr3_aa: CASGKDRGRGKLFF

d_call: TRBD2
v_call: TRBV12-5
j_call: TRBJ2-1
clone_size: .
cdr3_nt: TGTGCTAGCCATACTAGCGGGGGTTACCTGGGAGGCAATGAGCAGTTCTTC
cdr3_aa: CASHTSGGYLGGNEQFF

d_call: TRBD2
v_call: TRBV10-3
j_call: TRBJ2-3
clone_size: .
cdr3_nt: TGTGCCATCCGGCGAACTAGCGGGAGCACAGATACGCAGTATTTT
cdr3_aa: CAIRRTSGSTDTQYF

d_call: .
v_call: TRBV6-1
j_call: TRBJ1-5
clone_size: few
cdr3_nt: TGTGCCAGCCAACCCGATATGTTAACAGCACAGCCCCAGCATTTT
cdr3_aa: CASQPDMLTAQPQHF

d_call: .
v_call: TRBV4-3
j_call: TRBJ1-3
clone_size: .
cdr3_nt: TGCGCCAGCAGCCAAGAGGAACAGCGAAACACCATATATTTT
cdr3_aa: CASSQEEQRNTIYF